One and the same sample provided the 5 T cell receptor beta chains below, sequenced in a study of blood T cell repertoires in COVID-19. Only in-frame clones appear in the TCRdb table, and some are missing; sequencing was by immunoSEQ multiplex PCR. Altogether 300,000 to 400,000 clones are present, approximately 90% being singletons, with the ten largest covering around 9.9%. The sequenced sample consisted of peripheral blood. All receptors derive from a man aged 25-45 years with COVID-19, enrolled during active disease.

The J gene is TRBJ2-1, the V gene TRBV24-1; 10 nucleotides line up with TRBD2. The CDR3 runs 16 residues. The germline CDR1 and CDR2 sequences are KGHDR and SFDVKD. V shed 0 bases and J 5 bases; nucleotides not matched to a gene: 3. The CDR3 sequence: CATSDLGAGGNNEQFF. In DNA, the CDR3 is TGTGCCACCAGTGATTTGGGAGCGGGAGGGAACAATGAGCAGTTCTTC.

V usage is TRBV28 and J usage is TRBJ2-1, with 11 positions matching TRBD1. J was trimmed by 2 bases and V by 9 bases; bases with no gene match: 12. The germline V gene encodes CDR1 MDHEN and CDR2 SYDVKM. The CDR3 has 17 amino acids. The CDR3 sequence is CASFPLPGQGAYNEQFF. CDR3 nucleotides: TGTGCCAGTTTCCCACTCCCGGGACAGGGGGCCTACAATGAGCAGTTCTTC.

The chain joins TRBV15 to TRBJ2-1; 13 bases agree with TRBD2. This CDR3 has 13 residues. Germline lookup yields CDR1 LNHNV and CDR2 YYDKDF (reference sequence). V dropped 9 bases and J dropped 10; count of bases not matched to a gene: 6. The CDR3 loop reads CATRLAGGLEQFF. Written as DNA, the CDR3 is TGTGCCACAAGACTAGCGGGAGGACTCGAGCAGTTCTTC.

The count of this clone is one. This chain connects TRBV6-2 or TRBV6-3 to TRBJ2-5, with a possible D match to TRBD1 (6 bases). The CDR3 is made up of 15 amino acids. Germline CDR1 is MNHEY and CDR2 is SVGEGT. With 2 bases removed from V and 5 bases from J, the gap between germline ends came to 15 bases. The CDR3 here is CASSYPQGLGETQYF. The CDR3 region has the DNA TGTGCCAGCAGTTACCCTCAGGGGTTAGGGGAGACCCAGTACTTC.

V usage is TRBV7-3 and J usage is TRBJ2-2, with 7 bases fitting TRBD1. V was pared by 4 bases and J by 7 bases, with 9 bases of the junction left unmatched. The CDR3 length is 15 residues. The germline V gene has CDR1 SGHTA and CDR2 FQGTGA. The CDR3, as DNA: TGTGCCAGCAGCTCCCGACAGGGTACGGACGGGGAGCTGTTTTTT. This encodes CASSSRQGTDGELFF.